One sample yielded the 16 T cell receptor beta chains listed below, sequenced in a study of blood T cell repertoires in COVID-19. Profiling relied on immunoSEQ multiplex PCR, and the TCRdb table lists in-frame clones only, not all of them. This table has 140,000 to 150,000 clones, approximately 85% appearing once. Sequencing input: peripheral blood. The receptor source for this set is a woman aged 55-69 years with COVID-19, enrolled during active disease.

The J gene is TRBJ2-1, the V gene TRBV5-1; perhaps TRBD2 as D (5 bases). CDR3 size: 16 residues. CDR1 is SGHRS and CDR2 is YFSETQ in the germline V gene. V lost 1 base and J lost 5, with 16 bases in between. The CDR3 DNA sequence: TGCGCCAGCAGCTTGACGGCGAGGGTAGTGCACAATGAGCAGTTCTTC. Protein product: CASSLTARVVHNEQFF. Based on the CDR3 plus reference TRBV5-1 and TRBJ2-1, the full variable domain is KAGVTQTPRYLIKTRGQQVTLSCSPISGHRSVSWYQQTPGQGLQFLFEYFSETQRNKGNFPGRFSGRQFSNSRSEMNVSTLELGDSALYLCASSLTARVVHNEQFFGPGTRLTVL.

This clone has only a few counts. The V call is TRBV29-1, the J call TRBJ2-7; 9 bases align to TRBD1. CDR1 and CDR2 (germline): SQVTM, ANQGSEA. The CDR3 loop spans 14 amino acids. The V segment lost 6 bases and the J segment 7 bases; nucleotides outside the gene matches: 13. CDR3 in amino acids: CSVAPGTGLEEQYF. The CDR3 DNA follows: TGCAGCGTAGCCCCCGGGACAGGGTTGGAGGAGCAGTACTTC.

The V gene is TRBV7-3, the J gene TRBJ2-5; 12 nucleotides agree with TRBD2. This CDR3 region has 17 residues. After removal of 1 base from V and 7 bases from J, the junction contained 10 bases not matched to a gene. CDR1 and CDR2 (germline): SGHTA, FQGTGA. CDR3 sequence: CASSLIAASGGAGTQYF. The CDR3 DNA follows: TGTGCCAGCAGCTTAATCGCGGCTAGCGGGGGGGCTGGGACCCAGTACTTC.

This sequence joins TRBV4-3 and TRBJ2-3; 8 bases are a match to TRBD2. With 1 base clipped from V and 3 bases from J, the junction kept 6 bases outside the gene matches. The CDR3 runs to 16 residues. Germline V gene data show CDR1 as LGHNA and CDR2 as YSLEER. CDR3 protein: CASSQGAGGETDTQYF. The CDR3 DNA sequence: TGCGCCAGCAGCCAAGGCGCCGGGGGGGAAACAGATACGCAGTATTTT.

This sequence joins TRBV7-2 and TRBJ2-7; 7 bases are shared with TRBD2. The CDR3 is 15 amino acids. In germline, CDR1 is SGHTA, CDR2 FQGNSA. V gave up 3 bases and J gave up 4 bases; unmatched junction bases: 9. The CDR3 protein is CASSFPSGNRYEQYF. In nucleotides, the CDR3 is TGTGCCAGCAGCTTTCCTAGCGGTAACCGTTACGAGCAGTACTTC.

The rearrangement links TRBV4-2 to TRBJ1-1, with D perhaps matching TRBD1 (6 bases). The CDR3 length is 15 residues. V was trimmed by 0 bases and J by 6 bases, leaving 14 bases between them. The germline V gene has CDR1 LGHNA and CDR2 YNFKEQ. CDR3 region: CASSQDHRVGAEAFF. DNA for the CDR3: TGTGCCAGCAGCCAAGACCACAGGGTGGGGGCTGAAGCTTTCTTT.

V and J are TRBV27 and TRBJ2-1, with TRBD2 matching 11 bases. Germline V gives CDR1 MNHEY, CDR2 SMNVEV (reference sequence). V shed 5 bases and J 7 bases; nucleotides not matched to a gene: 10. The CDR3 covers 16 residues. CDR3 region: CASSPILAGGENEQFF. DNA of the CDR3: TGTGCCAGCAGTCCTATATTAGCGGGGGGGGAAAATGAGCAGTTCTTC.

This chain links TRBV11-2 with TRBJ1-2; D not resolved. V lost 4 bases to trimming and J lost 7 bases, with 16 bases between them. Germline CDR1 is SGHAT and CDR2 is FQNNGV. This CDR3 contains 14 residues. CDR3 nucleotides: TGTGCCAGCAGCTCATTGAGGTGGAGCCTTGGCTACACCTTC. It translates to CASSSLRWSLGYTF. Looking up the rest from reference TRBV11-2 and TRBJ1-2 gives the full variable domain: EAGVAQSPRYKIIEKRQSVAFWCNPISGHATLYWYQQILGQGPKLLIQFQNNGVVDDSQLPKDRFSAERLKGVDSTLKIQPAKLEDSAVYLCASSSLRWSLGYTFGSGTRLTVV.

The rearrangement uses TRBV7-9 and TRBJ1-2; D is possibly TRBD1 (6 bases). Trimming cost V 0 bases and J 0 bases, with 14 bases left between them. The CDR3 covers 17 residues. The germline V gene encodes CDR1 SEHNR and CDR2 FQNEAQ (reference sequence). The CDR3 loop reads CASSLAGGQRANYGYTF. CDR3 bases: TGTGCCAGCAGCTTAGCGGGGGGGCAAAGAGCTAACTATGGCTACACCTTC.

The chain couples TRBV5-1 to TRBJ2-2; D unresolved. Trimming stripped 2 bases from V and 5 bases from J, with 10 bases between. Per the germline V gene, CDR1 is SGHRS and CDR2 is YFSETQ. There are 14 residues in the CDR3. CDR3 loop: CASSLSQLTGELFF. The DNA of the CDR3 is TGCGCCAGCAGCTTATCACAGTTGACCGGGGAGCTGTTTTTT.

The chain recombines TRBV12-5 with TRBJ2-7; 12 nucleotides agree with TRBD1. V trimming: 2 bases; J trimming: 6 bases; junction bases outside the gene matches: 8. The CDR3 has 16 residues. Germline CDR1 reads LGHNT; CDR2 reads FRNRAP. The DNA for the CDR3 is TGTGCTAGTGGTTTGCCTGGGGACAGGGGGCGCGTCGAGCAGTACTTC. This sequence encodes CASGLPGDRGRVEQYF.

The J gene is TRBJ2-1, the V gene TRBV10-1, with 7 positions matching TRBD2. The germline CDR1 and CDR2 sequences are WNHNN and SYGVQD (reference sequence). The CDR3 spans 15 residues. J lost 0 bases, V lost 6 bases, and 5 bases had no gene match. CDR3 sequence (DNA): TGCGCCAGCAGCGCCGCTAGCGGCTCCTACAATGAGCAGTTCTTC. Amino acids: CASSAASGSYNEQFF.

This clone was detected only once. This chain links TRBV11-1 with TRBJ2-1, with 13 bases aligning to TRBD2. The junction had 4 bases not matched to a gene; V was cut back by 5 bases and J by 6 bases. CDR3 length: 15 residues. Germline-derived CDR1 and CDR2 are SGHAT and FQDESV (reference sequence). In nucleotides, the CDR3 is TGTGCCAGCAGCCACACTAGCGGGGGGGTCAATGAGCAGTTCTTC. Translation gives CASSHTSGGVNEQFF.

This chain connects TRBV9 to TRBJ2-7; 9 positions match TRBD2. V trimming: 0 bases; J trimming: 3 bases; junction bases outside the gene matches: 7. Germline V gives CDR1 SGDLS, CDR2 YYNGEE. This CDR3 has 16 residues. For the CDR3, the DNA is TGTGCCAGCAGCGTAGCCGGGACTAGCTTTAACTACGAGCAGTACTTC. Encoded protein: CASSVAGTSFNYEQYF.

Of note for this clone: Other nucleotide sequences in the sample specify the same CDR3. The chain has TRBV9 and TRBJ1-1, with TRBD1 identical over 8 bases. CDR1 is SGDLS and CDR2 is YYNGEE in the germline V gene. The CDR3 is 14 amino acids. The V gene end was trimmed by 4 bases and the J gene end by 2 bases; junction bases not matched to a gene: 4. CDR3 region: CASSPGQGNTEAFF. The CDR3 coding sequence is TGTGCCAGCAGCCCCGGACAGGGTAACACTGAAGCTTTCTTT.

The chain combines TRBV12-3 or TRBV12-4 with TRBJ2-7; D is unclear. This CDR3 is built from 11 residues. The V end was cut by 6 bases, the J end by 3 bases, with 6 bases between. The CDR3 nucleotides are TGTGCCAGCAGCATGTTCTACGAGCAGTACTTC. Translating it yields CASSMFYEQYF.